This entry describes one T cell receptor beta chain. Its matching antigen is unknown. Naive CD8 cells were CD45RO-negative, positively selected for CCR7, excluding terminally differentiated effector memory CD45RA+ cells. Every one of the donors was a Caucasian adult that lived in Nashville, Tennessee. The length of the CDR3 is 11 residues. V was cut by 7 bases and J by 4 bases, with 8 bases left in between. Germline loops: CDR1 SNHLY, CDR2 FYNNEI. Here immunoSEQ multiplex PCR was the method, and the copy in TCRdb shows in-frame clones only, minus some. Seen here are hundreds of thousands of clones, just over 90% observed once, and the top ten hold approximately 25%. The data originate from a study of shared clonotypes between healthy human individuals. About the study: Researchers drew samples from two women and three men aged 18 to 49. Study results and limitations: Non-shared clonotypes displayed generation probabilities falling below those of clonotypes present in all four donors. Naive subsets usually exceeded memory subsets in estimated richness.

The source of this sequence is a man aged 25 to 40 in good health. The V call is TRBV2, the J call TRBJ2-7; D not certain. Sequenced material: naive CD8+ T cells sorted from blood. For the CDR3, the DNA is TGTGCCAGCACAGGAGAATACGAGCAGTACTTC. This sequence encodes CASTGEYEQYF. The entire variable domain, with the rest obtained from reference TRBV2 and TRBJ2-7, is as follows: EPEVTQTPSHQVTQMGQEVILRCVPISNHLYFYWYRQILGQKVEFLVSFYNNEISEKSEIFDDQFSVERPDGSNFTLKIRSTKLEDSAMYFCASTGEYEQYFGPGTRLTVT.